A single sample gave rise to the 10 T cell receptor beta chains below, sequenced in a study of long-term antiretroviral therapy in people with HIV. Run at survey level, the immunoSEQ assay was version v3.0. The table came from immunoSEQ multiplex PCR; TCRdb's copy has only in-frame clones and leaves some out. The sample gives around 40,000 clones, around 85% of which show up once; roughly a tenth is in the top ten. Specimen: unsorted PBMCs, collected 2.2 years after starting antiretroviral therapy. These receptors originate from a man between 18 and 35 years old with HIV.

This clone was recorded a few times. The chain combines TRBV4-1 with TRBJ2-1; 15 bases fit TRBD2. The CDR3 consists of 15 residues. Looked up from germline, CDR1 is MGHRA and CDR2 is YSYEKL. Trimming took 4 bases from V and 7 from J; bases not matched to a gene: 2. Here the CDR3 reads CASSPGLAGGNEQFF. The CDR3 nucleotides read TGCGCCAGCAGCCCGGGACTAGCGGGAGGAAATGAGCAGTTCTTC.

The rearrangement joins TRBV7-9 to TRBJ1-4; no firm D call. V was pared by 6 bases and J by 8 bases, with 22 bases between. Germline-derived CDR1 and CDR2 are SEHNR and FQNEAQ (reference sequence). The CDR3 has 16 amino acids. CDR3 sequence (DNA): TGTGCCAGCAGATTTGGGTGGAAAACCGCGGGCGAAAAACTGTTTTTT. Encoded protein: CASRFGWKTAGEKLFF.

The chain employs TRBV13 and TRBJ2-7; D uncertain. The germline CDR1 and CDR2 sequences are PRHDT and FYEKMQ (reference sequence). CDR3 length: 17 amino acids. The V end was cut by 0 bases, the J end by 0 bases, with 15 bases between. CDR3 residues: CASSLGVLGYSSYEQYF. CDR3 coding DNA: TGTGCCAGCAGCTTAGGGGTGTTGGGGTATAGCTCCTACGAGCAGTACTTC.

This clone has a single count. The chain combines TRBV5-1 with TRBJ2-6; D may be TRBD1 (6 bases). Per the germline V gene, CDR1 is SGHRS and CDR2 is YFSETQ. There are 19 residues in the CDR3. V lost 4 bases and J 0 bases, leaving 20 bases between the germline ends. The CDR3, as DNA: TGCGCCAGCAGCATGACTCCCGGGACACCCGGCTCTGGGGCCAACGTCCTGACTTTC. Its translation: CASSMTPGTPGSGANVLTF.

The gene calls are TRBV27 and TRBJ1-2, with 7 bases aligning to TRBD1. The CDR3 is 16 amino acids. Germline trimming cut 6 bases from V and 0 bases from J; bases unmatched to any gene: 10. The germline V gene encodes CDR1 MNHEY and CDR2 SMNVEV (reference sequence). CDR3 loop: CASSRSYGTANYGYTF. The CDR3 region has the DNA TGTGCCAGCAGCCGAAGCTACGGGACAGCTAACTATGGCTACACCTTC.

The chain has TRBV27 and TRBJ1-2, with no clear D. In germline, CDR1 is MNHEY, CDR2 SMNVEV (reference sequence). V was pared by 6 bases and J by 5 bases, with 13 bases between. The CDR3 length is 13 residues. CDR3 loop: CASRRTREYGYTF. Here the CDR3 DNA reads TGTGCCAGCAGACGCACTCGGGAGTATGGCTACACCTTC.

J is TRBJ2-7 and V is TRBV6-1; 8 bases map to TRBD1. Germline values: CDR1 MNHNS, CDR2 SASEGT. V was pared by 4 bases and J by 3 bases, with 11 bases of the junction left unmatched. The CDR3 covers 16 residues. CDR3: CASSVPGQGPNYEQYF. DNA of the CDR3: TGTGCCAGCAGTGTACCTGGACAGGGACCGAACTACGAGCAGTACTTC.

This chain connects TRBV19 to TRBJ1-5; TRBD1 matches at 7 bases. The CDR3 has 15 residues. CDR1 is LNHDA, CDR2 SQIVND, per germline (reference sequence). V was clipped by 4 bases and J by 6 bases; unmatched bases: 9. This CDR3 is CASSTRQGVRQPQHF. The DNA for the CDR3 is TGTGCCAGTAGTACCCGACAGGGTGTGCGTCAGCCCCAGCATTTT.

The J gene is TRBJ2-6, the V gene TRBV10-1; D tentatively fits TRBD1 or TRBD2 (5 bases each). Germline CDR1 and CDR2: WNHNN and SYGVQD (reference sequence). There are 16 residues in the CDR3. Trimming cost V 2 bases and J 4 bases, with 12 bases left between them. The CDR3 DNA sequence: TGCGCCAGCAGTGAGATCGGGGCGCAGGGGGCCAACGTCCTGACTTTC. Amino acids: CASSEIGAQGANVLTF.

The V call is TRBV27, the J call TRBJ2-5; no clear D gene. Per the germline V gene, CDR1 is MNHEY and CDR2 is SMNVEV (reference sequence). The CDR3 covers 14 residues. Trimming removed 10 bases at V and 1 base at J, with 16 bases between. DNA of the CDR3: TGTGCCACCGGGCCTTCAGGCATCCAAGAGACCCAGTACTTC. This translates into CATGPSGIQETQYF.